This T cell receptor beta chain derives from a study of CD8 T cells in ankylosing spondylitis. Study results and caveats: Characteristic of ankylosing spondylitis blood, it appeared, was a TCR beta motif comprising about 8 highly homologous variants. The disease-linked clones had a CD8+ phenotype and low blood frequencies.

Remarks on this clonotype: Its antigen remains unknown.

Preparation of TCR beta libraries was done by quantitative 5'-RACE with molecular barcodes. TCRdb re-analysed the 5' RACE reads in MiXCR, keeping a single row per CDR3 protein. This sample yields over 400,000 distinct CDR3 sequences, of which approximately 26% are seen a single time; about 0.89% belongs to the top ten. What was sequenced was blood, either unsorted or a sorted T cell fraction (not recorded which). The receptor comes from a male donor with ankylosing spondylitis.

CDR3 sequence: CASSSLLGSSYNEQFF. The CDR3, as DNA: TGTGCCAGCAGCTCGCTACTAGGGAGCTCCTACAATGAGCAGTTCTTC. The rearrangement joins TRBV11-2 to TRBJ2-1; possibly TRBD2 for D (5 bases). The CDR3 spans 16 residues. The germline V gene has CDR1 SGHAT and CDR2 FQNNGV. Deletions cut 4 bases from V and 0 bases from J, with 13 bases between. Full variable domain (missing parts from reference TRBV11-2 and TRBJ2-1): EAGVAQSPRYKIIEKRQSVAFWCNPISGHATLYWYQQILGQGPKLLIQFQNNGVVDDSQLPKDRFSAERLKGVDSTLKIQPAKLEDSAVYLCASSSLLGSSYNEQFFGPGTRLTVL.